These 23 T cell receptor beta chains share one sample of origin, sequenced in a study of cytomegalovirus exposure and HLA in healthy donors. The PCR made use of 60 Vbeta and 13 Jbeta primers. Method: immunoSEQ multiplex PCR; TCRdb's copy keeps in-frame clones and lacks some. Altogether around 130,000 clones are present, over 8.5% being singletons, with the ten largest covering around 5.8%. What was sequenced was PBMCs. Receptor source: a woman in her forties in good health and CMV-seropositive.

The J gene is TRBJ2-7, the V gene TRBV28, with TRBD1 identical over 8 bases. The CDR3 contains 15 residues. The J segment lost 2 bases and the V segment lost 5 bases, leaving 8 bases of the junction unmatched. Germline assignment: CDR1 MDHEN and CDR2 SYDVKM. CDR3 nucleotides: TGTGCCAGCAGTAACCTAGGGACAGGAACCTACGAGCAGTACTTC. Its protein is CASSNLGTGTYEQYF.

This chain joins TRBV7-9 and TRBJ2-5; 10 positions match TRBD2. The trim removed 4 bases at V and 4 bases at J, leaving 3 bases unmatched. This CDR3 has 14 amino acids. Germline V gene sequence: CDR1 SEHNR, CDR2 FQNEAQ (reference sequence). The CDR3 DNA is TGTGCCAGCAGCTCCGGACTAGCGGCAGAGACCCAGTACTTC. Its translation: CASSSGLAAETQYF.

This clone has a handful of counts. Germline is not matched at one junction end, which may reflect a read error. The V gene is TRBV5-6, the J gene TRBJ2-5; D unclear. Germline-derived CDR1 and CDR2 are SGHDT and YYEEEE. The CDR3 has 15 residues. The CDR3 DNA reads TGTGCCAGCAGCTTCGCCCCCAGTAATCAAGTGACCCAGTACTTC. This codes for CASSFAPSNQVTQYF.

The chain links TRBV18 to TRBJ2-7, with 8 positions matching TRBD2. Germline V lookup: CDR1 KGHSH, CDR2 LQKENI. V shed 4 bases, J shed 4 bases, and the junction held 12 bases outside the gene matches. This CDR3 spans 16 amino acids. CDR3: CASSQGAAGGAYEQYF. The CDR3 DNA reads as TGTGCCAGCTCACAAGGGGCAGCCGGGGGGGCTTACGAGCAGTACTTC.

This clone was seen a handful of times. The rearrangement uses TRBV19 and TRBJ2-7; 7 bases map to TRBD2. V trimming: 2 bases; J trimming: 0 bases; junction bases outside the gene matches: 10. The V gene's germline CDR1 is LNHDA and CDR2 SQIVND (reference sequence). The CDR3 consists of 17 residues. The CDR3 sequence: CASSIREGTGGSYEQYF. CDR3 nucleotides: TGTGCCAGTAGTATAAGGGAGGGAACTGGCGGCTCCTACGAGCAGTACTTC.

This clone was seen more than once but under ten times. The chain combines TRBV4-1 with TRBJ2-2; maybe TRBD1 (6 bases). Germline CDR1 MGHRA, CDR2 YSYEKL. With 6 bases removed from V and 1 base from J, the gap between germline ends came to 12 bases. The CDR3 runs to 15 residues. DNA for the CDR3: TGCGCCAGCAGTCGGACAGACTTGAACACCGGGGAGCTGTTTTTT. It codes for CASSRTDLNTGELFF.

This clone was picked up a small number of times. The chain carries TRBV5-7 and TRBJ1-2; possibly TRBD1 for D (6 bases). TRBV5-7 is classed as an ORF, of uncertain function. The CDR3 length is 14 residues. V lost 3 bases to trimming and J lost 8 bases, with 17 bases between them. The CDR3 nucleotides are TGTGCCAGCAGCTCTGCGCGGGGGGCAGGAGGCTACACCTTC. Its protein is CASSSARGAGGYTF.

This clone was observed a few times. This chain joins TRBV4-1 and TRBJ1-2; D is unclear. CDR3 size: 16 residues. Germline lookup yields CDR1 MGHRA and CDR2 YSYEKL. V gave up 1 base and J gave up 2 bases, with 14 bases separating them. This chain's CDR3 is CASSQGTREANYGYTF. The DNA of the CDR3 is TGCGCCAGCAGCCAAGGAACAAGGGAGGCGAACTATGGCTACACCTTC.

The chain employs TRBV12-5 and TRBJ2-1; 8 bases are a match to TRBD2. The junction had 4 bases not matched to a gene; V was cut back by 6 bases and J by 6 bases. The CDR3 has 13 residues. Germline loops: CDR1 LGHNT, CDR2 FRNRAP. The CDR3 here is CASGPGGSNEQFF. The CDR3 bases are TGTGCTAGTGGCCCGGGGGGGTCCAATGAGCAGTTCTTC.

The rearrangement uses TRBV11-2 and TRBJ2-2; perhaps TRBD2 as D (5 bases). The CDR3 has 16 residues. Germline assignment: CDR1 SGHAT and CDR2 FQNNGV. The ends were cut back, 5 bases at V and 0 bases at J, with 13 bases in the middle. The CDR3 region has the DNA TGTGCCAGCAGCCCCCTAGCAGGCTCGAACACCGGGGAGCTGTTTTTT. Amino acids: CASSPLAGSNTGELFF.

This clone was seen more than once but under ten times. The chain joins TRBV2 to TRBJ2-7; TRBD2 is a possible D gene (5 bases). This CDR3 spans 17 amino acids. Trimming removed 9 bases at V and 0 bases at J, with 24 bases between. CDR1 is SNHLY, CDR2 FYNNEI, per germline. The CDR3 nucleotides are TGTGCCAGTAGAGGTAGCCCGGACTCACGACTCTCCTACGAGCAGTACTTC. It yields the protein CASRGSPDSRLSYEQYF.

The chain recombines TRBV23-1 with TRBJ1-1, with no clear D. TRBV23-1 is filed as an ORF, its function uncertain. Trimming took 9 bases from V and 8 from J, leaving 7 bases between them. The CDR3 runs to 9 residues. The DNA for the CDR3 is TGCGCCAGGGAGAGAGAAGCTTTCTTT. Translation: CAREREAFF.

With regard to this clone: This sample includes further DNA sequences coding for the same CDR3. The chain carries TRBV7-9 and TRBJ1-1; D may be TRBD1 (6 bases). The germline gives CDR1 SEHNR, CDR2 FQNEAQ (reference sequence). V was trimmed by 5 bases and J by 1 base, leaving 8 bases between them. CDR3 length: 13 amino acids. The CDR3: CASSPTGNTEAFF. DNA for the CDR3: TGTGCCAGCAGCCCGACAGGGAACACTGAAGCTTTCTTT.

The rearrangement joins TRBV13 to TRBJ1-2; the match to TRBD1 covers 9 bases. This CDR3 spans 18 amino acids. Germline lookup yields CDR1 PRHDT and CDR2 FYEKMQ (reference sequence). Trimming took 5 bases from V and 4 from J; bases not matched to a gene: 17. CDR3 DNA: TGTGCCAGCAGCCAGGTAGGGGACAGGGACAGCAAGTTCTATGGCTACACCTTC. Translation gives CASSQVGDRDSKFYGYTF. Looking up the rest from reference TRBV13 and TRBJ1-2 gives the full variable domain: AAGVIQSPRHLIKEKRETATLKCYPIPRHDTVYWYQQGPGQDPQFLISFYEKMQSDKGSIPDRFSAQQFSDYHSELNMSSLELGDSALYFCASSQVGDRDSKFYGYTFGSGTRLTVV.

This chain uses TRBV11-2 with TRBJ2-7; no clear D gene. Germline V gives CDR1 SGHAT, CDR2 FQNNGV. The CDR3 length is 15 residues. V lost 1 base, J lost 2 bases, and 12 bases lay in between. The chain's CDR3 is CASSLGALNTYEQYF. The CDR3 nucleotides read TGTGCCAGCAGCTTAGGAGCCCTAAATACCTACGAGCAGTACTTC. The complete variable domain, with remaining parts taken from reference TRBV11-2 and TRBJ2-7, reads EAGVAQSPRYKIIEKRQSVAFWCNPISGHATLYWYQQILGQGPKLLIQFQNNGVVDDSQLPKDRFSAERLKGVDSTLKIQPAKLEDSAVYLCASSLGALNTYEQYFGPGTRLTVT.

This clone has a single count. The V gene is TRBV7-3, the J gene TRBJ2-1; 7 bases fit TRBD1. The CDR3 totals 14 residues. The germline V gene has CDR1 SGHTA and CDR2 FQGTGA. Germline trimming cut 4 bases from V and 4 bases from J; bases unmatched to any gene: 4. This CDR3 is CASSSGTEYNEQFF. The CDR3 DNA follows: TGTGCCAGCAGCTCCGGGACAGAGTACAATGAGCAGTTCTTC.

This clone was observed a few times. CDR3 bases: TGCGCCAGCAGCTTGGAGGCGACAGGGTACGGCTACACCTTC. Translation: CASSLEATGYGYTF. The J gene is TRBJ1-2, the V gene TRBV5-1; 7 positions match TRBD1. With 0 bases clipped from V and 8 bases from J, the junction kept 7 bases outside the gene matches. This CDR3 contains 14 residues. Per the germline V gene, CDR1 is SGHRS and CDR2 is YFSETQ.

The V gene is TRBV11-2, the J gene TRBJ1-2; the D gene is possibly TRBD1 (5 bases). V was shortened by 10 bases and J by 7 bases, with 16 bases between the two germline ends. There are 12 residues in the CDR3. The V gene's germline CDR1 is SGHAT and CDR2 FQNNGV. In DNA, the CDR3 is TGTGCCACCGCTTTGCAGGGAAGTGGCTACACCTTC. This gives the protein CATALQGSGYTF.

This clone was observed a handful of times. The gene calls are TRBV28 and TRBJ2-1, with 11 positions matching TRBD2. CDR3 length: 14 residues. The J segment lost 5 bases and the V segment lost 9 bases, leaving 6 bases of the junction unmatched. In germline, CDR1 is MDHEN, CDR2 SYDVKM. The chain's CDR3 is CASRLAGNHNEQFF. CDR3 nucleotides: TGTGCCAGTCGACTAGCGGGGAACCACAATGAGCAGTTCTTC.

The chain links TRBV19 to TRBJ2-3; 11 bases agree with TRBD2. CDR1 and CDR2 (germline): LNHDA, SQIVND (reference sequence). There are 15 residues in the CDR3. V lost 10 bases, J lost 2 bases, and 8 bases stayed unmatched. The CDR3 coding sequence is TGTGCCACCAAACTAGCGGGAGTCCTCACAGATACGCAGTATTTT. Protein: CATKLAGVLTDTQYF.

This clone showed up just a few times. The rearrangement links TRBV29-1 to TRBJ2-7, with 7 bases lining up with TRBD1. Per the germline V gene, CDR1 is SQVTM and CDR2 is ANQGSEA. CDR3 size: 13 residues. With V trimmed by 3 bases and J by 10 bases, 12 bases remained unmatched. CDR3 residues: CSVDDRVGFGQYF. The CDR3, as DNA: TGCAGCGTTGATGACAGGGTTGGATTCGGTCAGTACTTC.

The genes are TRBV11-2 and TRBJ2-2, with D perhaps matching TRBD2 (5 bases). Germline V gives CDR1 SGHAT, CDR2 FQNNGV. V lost 5 bases, J lost 0 bases, and 10 bases lay in between. This CDR3 comprises 15 residues. For the CDR3, the DNA is TGTGCCAGCAGCCTCGGGGTCTCGAACACCGGGGAGCTGTTTTTT. Its protein is CASSLGVSNTGELFF.

In its sample, this clone was seen a few times. The gene calls are TRBV6-6 and TRBJ1-1; D may be TRBD1 (6 bases). Germline V gene sequence: CDR1 MNHNY, CDR2 SVGAGI (reference sequence). The CDR3 runs 16 residues. V lost 3 bases and J lost 0, with 14 bases in between. As DNA, the CDR3 is TGTGCCAGCAGTTATGGGGGCGAGATGATGAACACTGAAGCTTTCTTT. Translating gives CASSYGGEMMNTEAFF.